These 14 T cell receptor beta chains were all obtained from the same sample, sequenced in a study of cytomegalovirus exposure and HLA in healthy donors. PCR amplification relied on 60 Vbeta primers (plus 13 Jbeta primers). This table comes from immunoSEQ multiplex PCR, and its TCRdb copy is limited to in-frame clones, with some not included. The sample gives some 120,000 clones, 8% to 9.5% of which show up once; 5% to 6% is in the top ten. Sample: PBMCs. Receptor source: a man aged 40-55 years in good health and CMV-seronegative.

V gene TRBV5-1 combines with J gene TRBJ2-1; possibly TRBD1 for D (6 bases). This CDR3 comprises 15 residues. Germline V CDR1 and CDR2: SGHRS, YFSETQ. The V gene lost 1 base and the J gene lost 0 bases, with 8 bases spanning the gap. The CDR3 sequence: CASSLYRVSYNEQFF. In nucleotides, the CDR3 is TGCGCCAGCAGCTTGTACAGGGTCTCCTACAATGAGCAGTTCTTC.

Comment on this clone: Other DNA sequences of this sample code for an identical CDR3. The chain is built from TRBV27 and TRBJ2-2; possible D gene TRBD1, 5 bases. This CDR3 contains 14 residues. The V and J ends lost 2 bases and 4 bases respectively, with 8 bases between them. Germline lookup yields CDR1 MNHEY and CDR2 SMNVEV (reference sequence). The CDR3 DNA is TGTGCCAGCAGTTTAGGGGCGAGCACCGGGGAGCTGTTTTTT. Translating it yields CASSLGASTGELFF.

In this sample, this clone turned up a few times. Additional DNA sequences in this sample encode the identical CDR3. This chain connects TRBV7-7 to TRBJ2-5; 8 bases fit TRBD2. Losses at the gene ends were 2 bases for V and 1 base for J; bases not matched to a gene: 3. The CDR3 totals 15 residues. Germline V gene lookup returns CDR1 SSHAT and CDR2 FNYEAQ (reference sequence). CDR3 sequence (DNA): TGTGCCAGCAGCTTAAACGGGGGGGCCCAAGAGACCCAGTACTTC. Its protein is CASSLNGGAQETQYF.

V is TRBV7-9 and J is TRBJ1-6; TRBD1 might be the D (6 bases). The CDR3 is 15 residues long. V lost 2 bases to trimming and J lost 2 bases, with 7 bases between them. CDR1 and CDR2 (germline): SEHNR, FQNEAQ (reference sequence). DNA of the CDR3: TGTGCCAGCAGCTTACAGGGGCCCTATAATTCACCCCTCCACTTT. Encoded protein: CASSLQGPYNSPLHF.

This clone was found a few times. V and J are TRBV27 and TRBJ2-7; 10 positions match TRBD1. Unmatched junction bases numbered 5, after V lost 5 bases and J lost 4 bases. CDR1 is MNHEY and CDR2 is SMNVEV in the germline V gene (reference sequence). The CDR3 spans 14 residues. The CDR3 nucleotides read TGTGCCAGCAGTCCCCGGACAGGGGGATACGAGCAGTACTTC. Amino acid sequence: CASSPRTGGYEQYF.

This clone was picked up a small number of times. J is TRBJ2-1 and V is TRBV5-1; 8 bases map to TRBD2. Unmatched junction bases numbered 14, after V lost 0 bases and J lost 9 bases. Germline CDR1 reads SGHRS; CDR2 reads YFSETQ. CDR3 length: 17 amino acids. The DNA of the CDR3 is TGCGCCAGCAGCTTGGATGGTTCCAGCGGGGGTTGGGGTGAGCAGTTCTTC. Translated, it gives CASSLDGSSGGWGEQFF. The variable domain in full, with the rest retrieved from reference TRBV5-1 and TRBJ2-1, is KAGVTQTPRYLIKTRGQQVTLSCSPISGHRSVSWYQQTPGQGLQFLFEYFSETQRNKGNFPGRFSGRQFSNSRSEMNVSTLELGDSALYLCASSLDGSSGGWGEQFFGPGTRLTVL.

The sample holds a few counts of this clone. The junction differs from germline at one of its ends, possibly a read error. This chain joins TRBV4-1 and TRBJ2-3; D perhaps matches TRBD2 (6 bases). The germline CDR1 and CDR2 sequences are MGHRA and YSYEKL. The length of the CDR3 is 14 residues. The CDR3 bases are TGTGCCAGCAGCCAGATGCGGGACACAGATACGCAGTATTTT. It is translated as CASSQMRDTDTQYF.

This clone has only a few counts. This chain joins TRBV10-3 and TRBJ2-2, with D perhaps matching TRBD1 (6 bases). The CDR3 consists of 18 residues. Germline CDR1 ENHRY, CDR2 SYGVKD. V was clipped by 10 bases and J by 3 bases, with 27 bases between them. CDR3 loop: CATRGGRLSRTYTGELFF. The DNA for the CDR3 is TGTGCCACCAGAGGGGGTAGACTCTCTCGAACGTACACCGGGGAGCTGTTTTTT.

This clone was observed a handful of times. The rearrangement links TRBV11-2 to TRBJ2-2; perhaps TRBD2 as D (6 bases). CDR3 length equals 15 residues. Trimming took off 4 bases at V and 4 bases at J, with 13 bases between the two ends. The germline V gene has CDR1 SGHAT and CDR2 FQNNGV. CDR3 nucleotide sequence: TGTGCCAGCAGCTCTAGCGCGGAGGGCACCGGGGAGCTGTTTTTT. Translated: CASSSSAEGTGELFF.

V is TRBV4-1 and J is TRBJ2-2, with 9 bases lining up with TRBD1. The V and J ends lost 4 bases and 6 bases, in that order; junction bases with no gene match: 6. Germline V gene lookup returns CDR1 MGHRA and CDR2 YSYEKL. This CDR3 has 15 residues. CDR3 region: CASSPTGTGSGELFF. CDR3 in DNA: TGCGCCAGCAGCCCAACCGGGACAGGGTCCGGGGAGCTGTTTTTT.

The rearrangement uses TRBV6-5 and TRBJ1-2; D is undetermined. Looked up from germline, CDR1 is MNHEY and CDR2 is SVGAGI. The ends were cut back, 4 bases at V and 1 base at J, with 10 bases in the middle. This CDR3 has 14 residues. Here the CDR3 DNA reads TGTGCCAGCAGTTCCTTCCCGGTTAACTATGGCTACACCTTC. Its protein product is CASSSFPVNYGYTF.

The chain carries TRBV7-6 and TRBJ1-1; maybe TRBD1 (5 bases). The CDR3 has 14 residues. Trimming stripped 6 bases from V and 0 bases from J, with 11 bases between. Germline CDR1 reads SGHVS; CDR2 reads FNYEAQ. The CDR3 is CASRLIRVNTEAFF. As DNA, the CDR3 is TGTGCCAGCAGGCTGATCAGGGTGAACACTGAAGCTTTCTTT.

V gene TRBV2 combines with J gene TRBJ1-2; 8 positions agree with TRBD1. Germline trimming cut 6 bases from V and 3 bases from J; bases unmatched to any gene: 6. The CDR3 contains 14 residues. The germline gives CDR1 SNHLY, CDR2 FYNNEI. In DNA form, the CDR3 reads TGTGCCAGCAGAGCGGACAGGGCCTACTATGGCTACACCTTC. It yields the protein CASRADRAYYGYTF.

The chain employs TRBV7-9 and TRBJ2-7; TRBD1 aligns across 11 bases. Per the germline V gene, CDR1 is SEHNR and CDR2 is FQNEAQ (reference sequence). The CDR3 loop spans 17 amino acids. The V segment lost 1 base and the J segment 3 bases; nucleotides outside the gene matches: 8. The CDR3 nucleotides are TGTGCCAGCAGCTTAGTCCTCCGGGACAGGGGGTACTACGAGCAGTACTTC. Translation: CASSLVLRDRGYYEQYF. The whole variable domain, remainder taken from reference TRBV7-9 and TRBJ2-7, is DTGVSQNPRHKITKRGQNVTFRCDPISEHNRLYWYRQTLGQGPEFLTYFQNEAQLEKSRLLSDRFSAERPKGSFSTLEIQRTEQGDSAMYLCASSLVLRDRGYYEQYFGPGTRLTVT.